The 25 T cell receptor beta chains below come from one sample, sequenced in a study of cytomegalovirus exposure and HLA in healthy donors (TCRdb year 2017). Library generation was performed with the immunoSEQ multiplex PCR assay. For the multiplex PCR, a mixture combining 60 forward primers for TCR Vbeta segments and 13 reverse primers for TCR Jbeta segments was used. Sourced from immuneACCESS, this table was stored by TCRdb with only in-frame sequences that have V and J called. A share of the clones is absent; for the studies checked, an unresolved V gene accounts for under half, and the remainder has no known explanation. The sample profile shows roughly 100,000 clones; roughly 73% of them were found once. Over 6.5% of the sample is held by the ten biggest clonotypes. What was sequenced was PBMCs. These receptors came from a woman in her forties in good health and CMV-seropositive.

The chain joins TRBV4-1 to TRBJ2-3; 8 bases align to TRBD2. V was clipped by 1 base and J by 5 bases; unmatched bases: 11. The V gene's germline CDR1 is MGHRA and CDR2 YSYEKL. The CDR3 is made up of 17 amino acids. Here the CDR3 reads CASSQAFLAGGLDTQYF. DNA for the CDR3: TGCGCCAGCAGCCAAGCCTTCCTGGCGGGGGGACTAGATACGCAGTATTTT.

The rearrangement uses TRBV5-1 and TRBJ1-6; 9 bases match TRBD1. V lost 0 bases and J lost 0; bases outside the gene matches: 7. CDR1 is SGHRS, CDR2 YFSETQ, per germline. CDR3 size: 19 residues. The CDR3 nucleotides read TGCGCCAGCAGCTTGGTTACAGGGGGCGGGAGCTCCTATAATTCACCCCTCCACTTT. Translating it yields CASSLVTGGGSSYNSPLHF.

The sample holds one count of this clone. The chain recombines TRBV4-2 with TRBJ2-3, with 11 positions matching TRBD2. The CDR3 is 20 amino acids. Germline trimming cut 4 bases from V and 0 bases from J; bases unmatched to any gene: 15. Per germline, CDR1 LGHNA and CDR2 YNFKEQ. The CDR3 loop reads CASSLNLASGRRLSTDTQYF. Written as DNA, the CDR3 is TGTGCCAGCAGCCTCAACCTCGCTAGCGGGAGGCGCCTTAGCACAGATACGCAGTATTTT.

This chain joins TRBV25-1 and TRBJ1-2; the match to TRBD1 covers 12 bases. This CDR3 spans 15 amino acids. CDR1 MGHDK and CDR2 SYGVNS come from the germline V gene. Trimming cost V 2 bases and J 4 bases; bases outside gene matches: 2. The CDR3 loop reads CASSEGDRGLYGYTF. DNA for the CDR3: TGTGCCAGCAGTGAAGGGGACAGGGGGCTCTATGGCTACACCTTC.

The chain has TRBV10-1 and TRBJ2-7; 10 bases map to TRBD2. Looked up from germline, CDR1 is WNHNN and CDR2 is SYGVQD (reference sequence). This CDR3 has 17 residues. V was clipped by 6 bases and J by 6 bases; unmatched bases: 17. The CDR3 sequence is CASRRREREGPLSEQYF. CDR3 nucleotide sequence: TGCGCCAGCAGACGCCGGGAGCGGGAGGGCCCCCTTTCCGAGCAGTACTTC.

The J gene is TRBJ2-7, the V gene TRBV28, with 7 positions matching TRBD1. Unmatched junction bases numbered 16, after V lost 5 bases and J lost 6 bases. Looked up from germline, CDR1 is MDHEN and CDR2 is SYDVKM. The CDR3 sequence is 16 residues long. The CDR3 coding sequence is TGTGCCAGCAGTCCACCCGAGGGGGCGCGGTGGCTCGAGCAGTACTTC. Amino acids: CASSPPEGARWLEQYF.

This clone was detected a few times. CDR3 region: CASITTGNGYTF. The CDR3 DNA reads as TGTGCCAGCATTACTACAGGGAATGGCTACACCTTC. This chain links TRBV2 with TRBJ1-2; tentative D call: TRBD1 (6 bases). The CDR3 is 12 amino acids. V was shortened by 7 bases and J by 6 bases, with 12 bases between the two germline ends. Germline-derived CDR1 and CDR2 are SNHLY and FYNNEI. Filled out from reference TRBV2 and TRBJ1-2, the complete variable domain reads EPEVTQTPSHQVTQMGQEVILRCVPISNHLYFYWYRQILGQKVEFLVSFYNNEISEKSEIFDDQFSVERPDGSNFTLKIRSTKLEDSAMYFCASITTGNGYTFGSGTRLTVV.

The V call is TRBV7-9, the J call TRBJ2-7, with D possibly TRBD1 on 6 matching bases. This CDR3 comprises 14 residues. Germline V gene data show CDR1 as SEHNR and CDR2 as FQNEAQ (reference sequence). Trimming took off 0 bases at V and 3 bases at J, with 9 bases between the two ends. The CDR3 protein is CASSLAGALYEQYF. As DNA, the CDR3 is TGTGCCAGCAGCTTAGCGGGGGCCCTCTACGAGCAGTACTTC.

CDR3 in amino acids: CAISGGQASSYEQYF. The CDR3 region has the DNA TGTGCCATCAGTGGGGGACAGGCTAGTTCCTACGAGCAGTACTTC. V is TRBV10-3 and J is TRBJ2-7, with 8 bases matching TRBD1. J was trimmed by 1 base and V by 4 bases; bases with no gene match: 6. The CDR3 totals 15 residues. Germline V lookup: CDR1 ENHRY, CDR2 SYGVKD.

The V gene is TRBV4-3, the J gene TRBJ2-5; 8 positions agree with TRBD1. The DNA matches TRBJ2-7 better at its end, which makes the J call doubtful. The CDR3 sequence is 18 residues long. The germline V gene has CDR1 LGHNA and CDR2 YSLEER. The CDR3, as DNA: TGCGCCAGCAGCCAATCGACAGGGGCTCTGGAGGGATCCTACGAGCAGTACTTC. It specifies CASSQSTGALEGSYEQYF.

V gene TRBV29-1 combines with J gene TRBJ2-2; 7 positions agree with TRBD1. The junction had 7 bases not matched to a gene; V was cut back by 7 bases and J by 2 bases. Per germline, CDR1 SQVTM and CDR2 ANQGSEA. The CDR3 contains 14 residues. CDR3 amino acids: CSAGDSINTGELFF. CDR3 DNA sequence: TGCAGCGCCGGGGACAGCATTAACACCGGGGAGCTGTTTTTT.

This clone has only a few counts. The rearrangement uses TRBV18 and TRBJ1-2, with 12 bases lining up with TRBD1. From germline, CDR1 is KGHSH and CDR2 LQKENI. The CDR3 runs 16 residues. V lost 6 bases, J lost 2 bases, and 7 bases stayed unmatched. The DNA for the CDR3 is TGTGCCAGCTCTCGGGGACAGGGGGCATGGAACTATGGCTACACCTTC. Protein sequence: CASSRGQGAWNYGYTF.

This CDR3 reads CASSQQDRGGEQYF. The CDR3 DNA sequence: TGTGCCAGCAGCCAACAAGACAGGGGAGGCGAGCAGTACTTC. The chain is built from TRBV4-2 and TRBJ2-7, with 8 bases fitting TRBD1. The germline CDR1 and CDR2 sequences are LGHNA and YNFKEQ. V lost 2 bases, J lost 6 bases, and 6 bases stayed unmatched. This CDR3 is 14 amino acids long.

CDR3 protein: CASSVVPLEVSYEGTQYF. In DNA form, the CDR3 reads TGTGCCAGCAGCGTAGTTCCACTAGAGGTTTCTTACGAAGGTACGCAGTATTTT. The chain joins TRBV9 to TRBJ2-3; possible D gene TRBD2, 5 bases. CDR3 length equals 18 residues. The V and J ends lost 0 bases and 8 bases respectively, with 25 bases between them. The germline V gene has CDR1 SGDLS and CDR2 YYNGEE. Supplemented by reference TRBV9 and TRBJ2-3, the full variable domain reads DSGVTQTPKHLITATGQRVTLRCSPRSGDLSVYWYQQSLDQGLQFLIQYYNGEERAKGNILERFSAQQFPDLHSELNLSSLELGDSALYFCASSVVPLEVSYEGTQYFGPGTRLTVL.

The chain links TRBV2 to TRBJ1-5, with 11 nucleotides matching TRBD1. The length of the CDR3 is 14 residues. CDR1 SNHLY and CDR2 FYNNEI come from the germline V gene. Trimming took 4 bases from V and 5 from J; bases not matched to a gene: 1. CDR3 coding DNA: TGTGCCAGCAGTGGGACAGGGGGCGATCAGCCCCAGCATTTT. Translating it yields CASSGTGGDQPQHF.

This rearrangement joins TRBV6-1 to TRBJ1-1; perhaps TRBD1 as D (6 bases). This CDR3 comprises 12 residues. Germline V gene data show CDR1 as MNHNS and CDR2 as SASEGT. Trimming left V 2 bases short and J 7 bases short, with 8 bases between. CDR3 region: CASSERGFEAFF. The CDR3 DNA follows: TGTGCCAGCAGTGAAAGGGGGTTTGAAGCTTTCTTT.

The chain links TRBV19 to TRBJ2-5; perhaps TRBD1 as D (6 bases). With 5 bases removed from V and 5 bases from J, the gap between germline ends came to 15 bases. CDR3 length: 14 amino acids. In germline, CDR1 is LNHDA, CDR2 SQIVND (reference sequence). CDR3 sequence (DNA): TGTGCCAGTAGTCCCAGAGGGGGACGGGAGACCCAGTACTTC. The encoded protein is CASSPRGGRETQYF.

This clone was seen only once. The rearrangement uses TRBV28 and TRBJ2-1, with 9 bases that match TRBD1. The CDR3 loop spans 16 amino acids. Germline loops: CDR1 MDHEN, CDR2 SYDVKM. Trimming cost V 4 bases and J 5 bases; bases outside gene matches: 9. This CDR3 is CASSSSGDRVDNEQFF. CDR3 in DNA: TGTGCCAGCAGTTCCTCCGGGGACAGGGTGGACAATGAGCAGTTCTTC.

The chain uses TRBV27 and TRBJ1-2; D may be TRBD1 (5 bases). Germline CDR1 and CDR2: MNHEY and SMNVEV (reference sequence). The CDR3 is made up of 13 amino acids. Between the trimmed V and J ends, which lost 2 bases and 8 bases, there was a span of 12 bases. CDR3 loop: CASSLTGRQGYTF. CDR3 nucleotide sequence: TGTGCCAGCAGTTTAACCGGGCGACAGGGCTACACCTTC.

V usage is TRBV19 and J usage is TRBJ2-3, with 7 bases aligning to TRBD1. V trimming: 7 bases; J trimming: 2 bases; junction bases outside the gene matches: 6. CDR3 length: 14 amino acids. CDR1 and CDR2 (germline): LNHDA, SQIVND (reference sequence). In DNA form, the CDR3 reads TGTGCCAGTACCTTGACAGGGCCCACAGATACGCAGTATTTT. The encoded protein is CASTLTGPTDTQYF.

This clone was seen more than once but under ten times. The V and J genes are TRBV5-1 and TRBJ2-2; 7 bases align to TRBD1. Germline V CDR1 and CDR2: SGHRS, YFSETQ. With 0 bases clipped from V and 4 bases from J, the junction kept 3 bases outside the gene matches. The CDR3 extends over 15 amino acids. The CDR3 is CASSLEGQTTGELFF. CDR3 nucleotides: TGCGCCAGCAGCTTGGAGGGACAGACCACCGGGGAGCTGTTTTTT.

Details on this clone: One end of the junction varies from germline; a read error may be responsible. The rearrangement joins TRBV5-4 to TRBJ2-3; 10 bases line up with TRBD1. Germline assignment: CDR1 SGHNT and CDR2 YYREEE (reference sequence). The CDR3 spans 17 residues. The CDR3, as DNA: TGTGCCGGCAGCTTGGCCCCCGGGACAGGGGGCACAGATACGCAGTATTTT. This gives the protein CAGSLAPGTGGTDTQYF.

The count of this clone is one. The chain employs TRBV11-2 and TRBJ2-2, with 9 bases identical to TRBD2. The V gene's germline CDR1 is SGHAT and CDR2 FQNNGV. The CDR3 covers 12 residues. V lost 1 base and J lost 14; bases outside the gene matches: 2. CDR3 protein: CASSLGSGGLFF. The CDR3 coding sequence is TGTGCCAGCAGCTTAGGTAGCGGGGGACTGTTTTTT.

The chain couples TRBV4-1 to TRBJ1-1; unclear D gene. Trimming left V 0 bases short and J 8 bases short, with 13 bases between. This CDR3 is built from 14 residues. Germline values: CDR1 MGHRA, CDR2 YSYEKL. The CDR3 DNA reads TGCGCCAGCAGCCAAGATAGTGCCGCGGAGGAAGCTTTCTTT. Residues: CASSQDSAAEEAFF.

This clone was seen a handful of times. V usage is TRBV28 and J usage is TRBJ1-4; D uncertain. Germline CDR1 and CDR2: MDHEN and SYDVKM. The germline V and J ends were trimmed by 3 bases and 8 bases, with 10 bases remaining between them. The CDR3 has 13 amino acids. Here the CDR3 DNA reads TGTGCCAGCAGTTTGGGCGGGAGGGAAAAACTGTTTTTT. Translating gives CASSLGGREKLFF.